This T cell receptor (beta chain) was sequenced for a study of persistence of HIV-infected CD4 T cells (dated by TCRdb to about 2020). Describing the broader study: Suppressive ART had been received by participants for a median of around eight years. Peripheral blood samples of up to roughly 200 mL were taken at multiple time points, with the exception of a couple of participants who underwent leukapheresis at a single time point. The clonality of all cells in each sorted population was measured by TCRbeta sequencing, and the clonality of infected cells was measured by proviral sequencing. The study isolated CMV- and HIV-1 Gag-responding CD4+ T cells from ART-treated individuals to examine antigen-driven clonal expansion of HIV-1-infected cells. In the cross-participant TCR cluster analysis, roughly eight participants were included for CMV and about 7 participants were included for Gag. General conclusions and limits of the study: TCR oligoclonality correlated with proviral oligoclonality within the same sorted populations. Significantly lower TCRbeta richness was observed in CMV- and Gag-responding cells than in anti-CD3/anti-CD28-responding cells, and higher oligoclonality was observed in CMV-responding cells than in CD3/CD28-stimulated and Gag-responding cells. Only a small number of individuals took part in the study, and only a limited range of antigens was tested. Bulk TCR analyses could not be restricted to the rare CMV-responding cells that actually carried HIV-1 proviruses. Antigen-responding cells were enriched for degenerate expanded CDR3beta sequences, which suggests convergent selection of CD4+ responses to CMV and Gag.

The immunoSEQ hsTCRB assay version 4 in survey mode was used to sequence TCRbeta repertoires from genomic DNA. Genomic DNA was diluted to around 10 ng/uL, and up to 1 ug per sample was used for TCRbeta sequencing. From the authors' description of their analysis: TCRbeta data analysis was done in ImmunoSeq Analyzer 3.0, and diversity was calculated on productive nucleotide rearrangements. The improved Chao index was used to estimate lower-bound TCR diversity, and the Gini coefficient was used to estimate clonality using the Immunarch R package. Nucleotide rearrangements that differed but encoded the same CDR3beta amino acid sequence were counted as separate clonotypes. Differential abundance analysis found TCRbeta sequences that were significantly enriched in antigen-responding cells compared with anti-CD3/anti-CD28-activated cells. GLIPH2 grouped TCRs by predicted peptide-MHC specificity, both within each participant and across combined participant data sets. Entries here come from immuneACCESS through TCRdb and include only in-frame sequences with V and J called. Some clones fail to appear in such tables; in the studies checked, an unresolved V gene covers under half of the shortfall, and the cause of the remainder is unknown. V, J and clone size are those of that table, while D and trimming were read from the DNA. The sample has tens of thousands of clones on record, roughly 70% of them singletons. The leading ten clones occupy roughly 1.4% of the sample.

The intended sense of this specimen's treatment or condition label: suppressive antiretroviral therapy. A pool of overlapping 15-mer peptides from HIV-1 Gag, at about 0.92 ug per peptide per mL, was used to stimulate the cells. Responding CD4+ T cells were sorted on the basis of upregulation of both CD40 ligand and CD69. Participants were HIV-1-infected adults who started suppressive ART during chronic infection. For at least 4 years, the participants' plasma HIV-1 RNA had been undetectable, below 50 copies/mL. To be included, participants needed a CD4+ T cell count above 400 cells/uL and a positive CMV serology. Before stimulation, PBMCs were isolated using density centrifugation and depleted of CD8+ T cells. For around 18 hours, the CD8-depleted PBMCs were stimulated with anti-CD28/CD49d costimulation, a CD40-blocking antibody, and enfuvirtide to prevent new infections. Cell sorting was done on a Beckman Coulter MoFlo Legacy or XDP sorter, and dead cells were excluded with propidium iodide. The QIAamp DNA Mini Kit was used for genomic DNA extraction from samples above one million cells, and the Quick-DNA Microprep Kit was used otherwise.

Per the germline V gene, MNHNS is the CDR1 and SASEGT is the CDR2. Reading from cysteine to phenylalanine, the CDR3 counts 16 amino acids. Left in the record is the CDR3 DNA by itself, 48 bases read in frame from the first base. At the junction V is shortened by 1 base and J by 8 bases, with 17 bases in between. This clone appeared a single time. Its cognate antigen has yet to be identified. The input lacks base qualities; no much larger clone sits a single base away. The sequencing used CD4+ T cells sorted from PBMCs after approximately 19-hour stimulation, collected from a patient who received antiretroviral therapy. What the cell subset or site label conveys for this sample: CD40L+CD69+ CD4 T cells responding to HIV-1 Gag peptides. The chain couples TRBV6-1 to TRBJ1-4; a tentative D call is TRBD1 (5 bases match). This clonotype was sampled from an adult man with HIV who was CMV-seropositive. In nucleotide form, the sequence is TGTGCCAGCAGTGAAGGAGGAGGGGTTTTAAGGGAAAAACTGTTTTTT. Its coded protein is CASSEGGGVLREKLFF.